The rows below give T cell receptor beta chains drawn from one sample of a study of blood T cells in healthy people across ages. TCRdb fed the 5' RACE reads into MiXCR, producing one record per CDR3 protein. The sample records fewer than 2,000,000 distinct CDR3 sequences, 35% to 50% being singletons. Sequencing input: blood. These receptors came from a human donor in good health. The CDR3 runs from the conserved cysteine through the conserved F or W. A D gene is named only where the DNA matches it firmly. The size of a clone is reported for some rows only, either as once, few or many, or as a class for expanded clones.

TRBV15	many	TRBJ2-5	-	CATSRDRGETQYF	TGTGCCACCAGCAGAGATAGGGGAGAGACCCAGTACTTC
TRBV20-1	few	TRBJ1-2	-	CSASRGPGDPYGYTF	TGCAGTGCTAGCCGTGGGCCAGGGGACCCTTATGGCTACACCTTC
TRBV6-5	-	TRBJ2-3	-	CASAIYRVDTQYF	TGTGCCAGCGCTATTTACAGGGTGGATACGCAGTATTTT
TRBV5-1	few	TRBJ2-7	TRBD1	CASSLRGQGYNEQYF	TGCGCCAGCAGTCTGCGGGGACAGGGATACAACGAGCAGTACTTC
TRBV7-2	-	TRBJ1-2	-	CASNLSPGDYGYTF	TGTGCCAGCAACTTAAGTCCGGGGGACTATGGCTACACCTTC
TRBV3-1	-	TRBJ2-7	-	CASSAVEGLSYEQYF	TGTGCCAGCAGTGCTGTTGAAGGTCTTTCCTACGAGCAGTACTTC
TRBV10-3	few	TRBJ1-1	-	CAISELANTEAFF	TGTGCCATCAGTGAGCTCGCGAACACTGAAGCTTTCTTT
TRBV13	few	TRBJ2-7	-	CASSPGVGGLYEQYF	TGTGCCAGCAGCCCAGGAGTCGGGGGGCTCTACGAGCAGTACTTC
TRBV12-3/TRBV12-4	-	TRBJ1-1	-	CASSFGSWNTEAFF	TGTGCCAGCAGTTTCGGTTCGTGGAACACTGAAGCTTTCTTT
TRBV20-1	-	TRBJ2-1	TRBD1	CSAMDRVSYNEQFF	TGCAGTGCCATGGACAGGGTTTCCTACAATGAGCAGTTCTTC
TRBV10-2	once	TRBJ2-2	-	CASKVQNTGELFF	TGCGCCAGCAAGGTTCAGAACACCGGGGAGCTGTTTTTT
TRBV7-9	-	TRBJ2-5	-	CASSKTGSGETQYF	TGTGCCAGCAGCAAAACGGGCTCCGGAGAGACCCAGTACTTC
TRBV30	-	TRBJ1-6	-	CAWSTGGSALHF	TGTGCCTGGAGTACGGGGGGTTCGGCCCTCCACTTT
TRBV7-2	-	TRBJ2-3	-	CASSPRPSGDTQYF	TGTGCCAGCAGCCCACGGCCCAGTGGAGATACGCAGTATTTT
TRBV4-2	few	TRBJ2-5	-	CASSQDPGGGIRQETQYF	TGTGCCAGCAGCCAAGACCCCGGGGGTGGAATCCGCCAAGAGACCCAGTACTTC
TRBV10-3	-	TRBJ2-1	TRBD2	CAISEMSGGSPHEQFF	TGTGCCATCAGTGAGATGAGCGGGGGGTCGCCCCATGAGCAGTTCTTC
TRBV7-2	-	TRBJ2-1	-	CASSPSDLSYNEQFF	TGTGCCAGCAGCCCGTCGGACCTCTCCTACAATGAGCAGTTCTTC
TRBV29-1	few	TRBJ2-3	TRBD2	CSVSGGDTDTQYF	TGCAGCGTTAGCGGGGGGGACACAGATACGCAGTATTTT
TRBV20-1	-	TRBJ1-5	TRBD1	CSAGSGTGRPQHF	TGCAGCGCCGGATCTGGGACAGGTAGGCCCCAGCATTTT
TRBV7-6	-	TRBJ2-3	-	CASSLAGPITDTQYF	TGTGCCAGCAGCTTAGCGGGGCCGATCACAGATACGCAGTATTTT
TRBV12-5	few	TRBJ1-1	-	CASGLALDRQNTEAFF	TGTGCTAGTGGTTTGGCACTCGATCGACAGAACACTGAAGCTTTCTTT
TRBV29-1	few	TRBJ1-4	-	CSVAGDEKLFF	TGCAGCGTTGCGGGGGATGAAAAACTGTTTTTT
TRBV2	once	TRBJ2-7	-	CAGSEKLILREQYF	TGTGCCGGCAGTGAAAAACTTATCTTGAGGGAGCAGTACTTC
TRBV27	-	TRBJ1-2	-	CASSLSGQGHVYGYTF	TGTGCCAGCAGTTTATCGGGGCAGGGACACGTATATGGCTACACCTTC